The present T cell receptor (beta chain) was sequenced within a study of cytomegalovirus exposure and HLA in healthy donors. PCR was performed using 60 Vbeta and 13 Jbeta primers. The data were produced by immunoSEQ multiplex PCR, yet TCRdb's version contains in-frame clones alone and is incomplete. The sample lists about 150,000 clones, approximately 84% occurring once. Per germline, CDR1 MRHNA and CDR2 SNTAGT. The CDR3 totals 13 residues. V gave up 4 bases and J gave up 6 bases, with 11 bases separating them. This rearrangement joins TRBV6-4 to TRBJ2-3; D is unclear. Sequenced material: PBMCs. The receptor comes from a male donor in good health and CMV-seropositive. The CDR3 sequence: CASSAHTRDTQYF. In DNA form, the CDR3 reads TGTGCCAGCAGTGCCCATACCAGGGATACGCAGTATTTT.